This TCR beta chain comes out of a study of T cells in Graves' hyperthyroidism and ophthalmopathy. CDR1 and CDR2 (germline): MNHEY, SVGAGI. V trimming: 5 bases; J trimming: 9 bases; junction bases outside the gene matches: 11. The CDR3 sequence is 14 residues long. This clonotype was observed at least ten times. Antigen specificity is unknown. The study's findings and limits: Blood also showed most of the thyroid clonotypes that were expanded above 0.001.

Using RNA transcripts as the source, TCR beta CDR3 regions were amplified. The study used the HTBI primer set for a first-round RT-PCR of the TCR CDR3. MiXCR was run by TCRdb on the multiplex PCR reads, yielding one entry per CDR3 protein. The profile covers 550,000 to 700,000 distinct CDR3 sequences, with over 12% appearing a single time and about 4% taken by the ten largest. The clonotype originates from a middle-aged woman with Graves' ophthalmopathy. Sequenced input: blood. The chain uses TRBV6-5 and TRBJ2-7, with TRBD2 matching 9 bases. The DNA of the CDR3 is TGTGCCAGCAGTCCCGGGACTAGCTTACTTAGGCAGTACTTC. Its translation: CASSPGTSLLRQYF.